Presented here are 31 T cell receptor beta chains from one specimen sequenced in a study of cytomegalovirus exposure and HLA in healthy donors. PCR was performed using 60 Vbeta and 13 Jbeta primers. Clones were read by immunoSEQ multiplex PCR, and TCRdb kept only the in-frame ones, dropping some. The sample carries 150,000 or so clones, 70% to 80% recorded once. The source material was PBMCs. Source of these receptors: a man aged 40-49 years in good health and CMV-seropositive.

J is TRBJ2-3 and V is TRBV10-3, with 9 positions matching TRBD2. Unmatched junction bases numbered 14, after V lost 3 bases and J lost 7 bases. The CDR3 is 17 residues long. Germline values: CDR1 ENHRY, CDR2 SYGVKD. CDR3 nucleotides: TGTGCCATCAGTGAAATCGGCGGGAGGGCCGGGAAAAATACGCAGTATTTT. Protein product: CAISEIGGRAGKNTQYF.

Details on this clone: At one end, the junction sequence differs from germline, possibly due to a read error. The same CDR3 can be traced to other DNA sequences in this sample. V is TRBV12-5 and J is TRBJ2-7; D gene ambiguous. CDR1 is LGHNT, CDR2 FRNRAP, per germline. The CDR3 runs 12 residues. The CDR3 DNA reads TGCGCTAGTGGTTTGAACCGCGACGAGCAGTACTTC. Protein: CASGLNRDEQYF.

For the CDR3, the DNA is TGTGCCAGCAGTGCCTGGGTTCTTGGGACAGGGTACGAGCAGTACTTC. Amino acids: CASSAWVLGTGYEQYF. The V call is TRBV6-1, the J call TRBJ2-7, with 9 bases aligning to TRBD1. Trimming at V came to 4 bases and at J to 4 bases, leaving 11 bases not matched to a gene. The CDR3 is 16 residues long. CDR1 and CDR2 from the germline V gene are MNHNS and SASEGT.

Comment on this clone: This same CDR3 is encoded by further DNA sequences in the sample. This sequence joins TRBV28 and TRBJ2-4, with a weak D call TRBD1 (6 bases). CDR1 MDHEN and CDR2 SYDVKM come from the germline V gene. Trimming pared 6 bases from V and 0 bases from J, leaving 12 bases between. The CDR3 has 15 amino acids. CDR3 loop: CASSPGEIAKNIQYF. The CDR3 DNA follows: TGTGCCAGCAGCCCAGGGGAGATAGCCAAAAACATTCAGTACTTC.

This rearrangement joins TRBV5-4 to TRBJ1-3; D gene uncertain. Germline CDR1 is SGHNT and CDR2 is YYREEE (reference sequence). V dropped 3 bases and J dropped 0 bases, with 4 bases sitting between them. The CDR3 sequence is 13 residues long. The CDR3 nucleotides read TGTGCCAGCAGCTACAGCTCTGGAAACACCATATATTTT. Protein product: CASSYSSGNTIYF. The full variable domain, its missing parts supplied by reference TRBV5-4 and TRBJ1-3, is ETGVTQSPTHLIKTRGQQVTLRCSSQSGHNTVSWYQQALGQGPQFIFQYYREEENGRGNFPPRFSGLQFPNYSSELNVNALELDDSALYLCASSYSSGNTIYFGEGSWLTVV.

The rearrangement joins TRBV10-3 to TRBJ2-1; D might be TRBD2 (5 bases). Trimming shortened V by 3 bases and J by 8 bases, and 14 bases separated the two germline ends. The germline V gene has CDR1 ENHRY and CDR2 SYGVKD. The CDR3 extends over 14 amino acids. In DNA form, the CDR3 reads TGTGCCATCAGTGACCCGGACTCCTGGGATGAGCAGTTCTTC. It codes for CAISDPDSWDEQFF.

As to this clone: Compared with germline, one end of the junction differs, possibly owing to a read error. The chain recombines TRBV2 with TRBJ1-2; weak D call: TRBD1 (6 bases). Germline V gene lookup returns CDR1 SNHLY and CDR2 FYNNEI. The CDR3 covers 13 residues. The CDR3 bases are TGTGCCAGCAGTATGACAGGCCAGTGGGGCTACATCTTC. This translates into CASSMTGQWGYIF. Based on the CDR3 plus reference TRBV2 and TRBJ1-2, the full variable domain is EPEVTQTPSHQVTQMGQEVILRCVPISNHLYFYWYRQILGQKVEFLVSFYNNEISEKSEIFDDQFSVERPDGSNFTLKIRSTKLEDSAMYFCASSMTGQWGYIFGSGTRLTVV.

The chain links TRBV30 to TRBJ2-1; D remains ambiguous. The CDR3 has 11 residues. Germline-derived CDR1 and CDR2 are GTSNPN and SVGIG (reference sequence). Trimming stripped 4 bases from V and 7 bases from J, with 8 bases between. The CDR3 sequence: CAWTFLNEQFF. DNA for the CDR3: TGTGCCTGGACTTTTCTGAATGAGCAGTTCTTC.

The chain couples TRBV4-2 to TRBJ2-5, with D possibly being TRBD2 (6 bases). V shed 1 base and J shed 11 bases, with 8 bases lying between them. The CDR3 totals 11 residues. From germline, CDR1 is LGHNA and CDR2 YNFKEQ. CDR3 DNA sequence: TGTGCCAGCAGCCAAGCGGGGGAGCAGTACTTC. Its translation: CASSQAGEQYF.

The chain joins TRBV4-1 to TRBJ2-7; 7 bases map to TRBD1. The germline gives CDR1 MGHRA, CDR2 YSYEKL. With V trimmed by 1 base and J by 1 base, 7 bases remained unmatched. This CDR3 has 16 residues. The CDR3 DNA reads TGCGCCAGCAGCCAAGGGGGGACAGTCATATCCTACGAGCAGTACTTC. This encodes CASSQGGTVISYEQYF.

The V gene is TRBV28, the J gene TRBJ2-7, with D possibly TRBD1 on 7 matching bases. V lost 11 bases, J lost 4 bases, and 15 bases lay in between. The CDR3 runs 12 residues. Germline CDR1 MDHEN, CDR2 SYDVKM. The CDR3 reads CAAGAGGYEQYF. The CDR3 DNA sequence: TGTGCCGCAGGGGCAGGGGGGTACGAGCAGTACTTC.

J is TRBJ2-2 and V is TRBV2; perhaps TRBD2 as D (6 bases). V was trimmed by 6 bases and J by 6 bases, leaving 14 bases between them. The CDR3 covers 14 residues. Germline V gives CDR1 SNHLY, CDR2 FYNNEI. Here the CDR3 DNA reads TGTGCCAGCAGGCGGGAAGGCGTTGCCGGGGAGCTGTTTTTT. Amino acids: CASRREGVAGELFF.

This chain links TRBV29-1 with TRBJ2-5; TRBD1 agrees at 9 bases. The J call may be incorrect, as the DNA end agrees better with TRBJ2-7. The V gene's germline CDR1 is SQVTM and CDR2 ANQGSEA. The CDR3 is made up of 12 amino acids. This CDR3 is CSVGTGTYEQYF. The CDR3 region has the DNA TGCAGCGTGGGGACAGGGACCTACGAGCAGTACTTC.

The chain is built from TRBV15 and TRBJ2-3; D uncertain. In germline, CDR1 is LNHNV, CDR2 YYDKDF (reference sequence). This CDR3 comprises 13 residues. Deletions cut 9 bases from V and 2 bases from J, with 12 bases between. DNA for the CDR3: TGTGCCACGAGCCGTCCCCCCACAGATACGCAGTATTTT. Amino acids: CATSRPPTDTQYF. Full variable domain (rest looked up from reference TRBV15 and TRBJ2-3): DAMVIQNPRYQVTQFGKPVTLSCSQTLNHNVMYWYQQKSSQAPKLLFHYYDKDFNNEADTPDNFQSRRPNTSFCFLDIRSPGLGDTAMYLCATSRPPTDTQYFGPGTRLTVL.

The chain recombines TRBV4-2 with TRBJ2-3; 9 positions agree with TRBD2. The V gene's germline CDR1 is LGHNA and CDR2 YNFKEQ. The CDR3 has 16 amino acids. The V segment lost 1 base and the J segment 0 bases; nucleotides outside the gene matches: 2. CDR3 nucleotides: TGTGCCAGCAGCCAAGGGGCGGGAGGGAGCACAGATACGCAGTATTTT. The encoded protein is CASSQGAGGSTDTQYF.

V and J are TRBV7-3 and TRBJ2-2, with D perhaps matching TRBD2 (5 bases). The V and J ends lost 5 bases and 3 bases respectively, with 10 bases between them. The CDR3 sequence is 14 residues long. CDR1 is SGHTA and CDR2 is FQGTGA in the germline V gene. CDR3 amino acids: CASSLSGYTGELFF. The DNA of the CDR3 is TGTGCCAGCAGCCTCTCGGGGTACACCGGGGAGCTGTTTTTT.

The chain employs TRBV6-6 and TRBJ1-2; D remains unclear. Germline V CDR1 and CDR2: MNHNY, SVGAGI (reference sequence). V lost 0 bases, J lost 0 bases, and 11 bases lay in between. The CDR3 sequence is 16 residues long. CDR3 sequence: CASSYSRGKTNYGYTF. The CDR3, as DNA: TGTGCCAGCAGTTACTCGAGAGGGAAGACTAACTATGGCTACACCTTC.

V usage is TRBV19 and J usage is TRBJ2-7, with D tentatively TRBD1 (6 bases). CDR3 length: 14 amino acids. Trimming removed 6 bases at V and 0 bases at J, with 12 bases between. Germline lookup yields CDR1 LNHDA and CDR2 SQIVND (reference sequence). Here the CDR3 reads CASRVRGSSYEQYF. DNA of the CDR3: TGTGCCAGTAGGGTCAGGGGAAGCTCCTACGAGCAGTACTTC.

This rearrangement joins TRBV11-2 to TRBJ1-1; tentatively, D is TRBD1 (5 bases). Between the trimmed V and J ends, which lost 1 base and 5 bases, there was a span of 20 bases. CDR1 is SGHAT, CDR2 FQNNGV, per germline. The CDR3 loop spans 17 amino acids. This chain's CDR3 is CASSLARGFSGGTEAFF. The CDR3 DNA follows: TGTGCCAGCAGCTTAGCTAGGGGATTCTCCGGGGGAACTGAAGCTTTCTTT.

The rearrangement joins TRBV5-1 to TRBJ2-7, with 11 bases that match TRBD2. The trim removed 0 bases at V and 2 bases at J, leaving 1 base unmatched. Germline lookup yields CDR1 SGHRS and CDR2 YFSETQ. This CDR3 region has 15 residues. Here the CDR3 DNA reads TGCGCCAGCAGCTTGGATAGCGGGAGGGCCTACGAGCAGTACTTC. The encoded protein is CASSLDSGRAYEQYF.

The CDR3 protein is CASSSHPREGSADTQYF. CDR3 in DNA: TGTGCCAGCAGCTCCCACCCCCGGGAGGGCTCCGCAGATACGCAGTATTTT. The V and J genes are TRBV7-8 and TRBJ2-3; 8 nucleotides line up with TRBD2. Germline lookup yields CDR1 SGHVS and CDR2 FQNEAQ. The CDR3 spans 17 residues. Trimming at V came to 4 bases and at J to 4 bases, leaving 13 bases not matched to a gene.

The rearrangement joins TRBV10-1 to TRBJ2-5, with 9 bases fitting TRBD1. The better agreement between TRBJ2-7 and the DNA end casts doubt on the J call. The CDR3 has 12 amino acids. Germline CDR1 is WNHNN and CDR2 is SYGVQD (reference sequence). This chain's CDR3 is CASGDRAYEQYF. The CDR3 coding sequence is TGCGCCAGCGGGGACAGGGCCTACGAGCAGTACTTC.

The chain employs TRBV6-5 and TRBJ1-5, with D maybe TRBD1 (5 bases). CDR3 length equals 13 residues. CDR1 is MNHEY and CDR2 is SVGAGI in the germline V gene. V was clipped by 2 bases and J by 6 bases, with 8 bases between them. This CDR3 reads CASSYVGGQPQHF. For the CDR3, the DNA is TGTGCCAGCAGTTACGTCGGGGGTCAGCCCCAGCATTTT.

This sequence joins TRBV9 and TRBJ2-5; TRBD2 aligns across 11 bases. J gave up 6 bases and V 0 bases, and 4 bases lay outside the gene matches. CDR3 length: 15 amino acids. In germline, CDR1 is SGDLS, CDR2 YYNGEE. The CDR3 nucleotides are TGTGCCAGCAGCGTAGATAGCGGGAGGGGGCAGACCCAGTACTTC. It encodes CASSVDSGRGQTQYF. Full variable domain (outside the CDR3, taken from reference TRBV9 and TRBJ2-5): DSGVTQTPKHLITATGQRVTLRCSPRSGDLSVYWYQQSLDQGLQFLIQYYNGEERAKGNILERFSAQQFPDLHSELNLSSLELGDSALYFCASSVDSGRGQTQYFGPGTRLLVL.

The CDR3 is CASRRSTDTQYF. CDR3 DNA: TGTGCCAGCAGACGGAGCACAGATACGCAGTATTTT. The rearrangement links TRBV28 to TRBJ2-3; D uncertain. There are 12 residues in the CDR3. Germline V gene data show CDR1 as MDHEN and CDR2 as SYDVKM. Between the trimmed V and J ends, which lost 6 bases and 0 bases, there was a span of 4 bases.

This chain joins TRBV5-4 and TRBJ2-5, with D perhaps TRBD1 (5 bases). This CDR3 spans 14 amino acids. Germline V gene data show CDR1 as SGHNT and CDR2 as YYREEE (reference sequence). V lost 0 bases and J lost 5, with 11 bases in between. The CDR3 loop reads CASSLGGRMETQYF. The CDR3 DNA reads as TGTGCCAGCAGCTTGGGGGGCAGAATGGAGACCCAGTACTTC. The full variable domain, rest sourced from reference TRBV5-4 and TRBJ2-5, is ETGVTQSPTHLIKTRGQQVTLRCSSQSGHNTVSWYQQALGQGPQFIFQYYREEENGRGNFPPRFSGLQFPNYSSELNVNALELDDSALYLCASSLGGRMETQYFGPGTRLLVL.

This clone has only a few counts. The rearrangement uses TRBV10-3 and TRBJ1-6; D possibly corresponds to TRBD1 (6 bases). Germline CDR1 is ENHRY and CDR2 is SYGVKD. The ends were cut back, 4 bases at V and 9 bases at J, with 16 bases in the middle. The CDR3 covers 15 residues. The chain's CDR3 is CAISVGDIASSPLHF. CDR3 sequence (DNA): TGTGCCATCAGTGTAGGGGACATCGCAAGTTCACCCCTCCACTTT.

This chain uses TRBV6-6 with TRBJ2-7; maybe TRBD1 (6 bases). V gave up 6 bases and J gave up 0 bases, with 15 bases separating them. The CDR3 runs 15 residues. Germline CDR1 MNHNY, CDR2 SVGAGI (reference sequence). CDR3 protein: CASRMTRQASYEQYF. DNA for the CDR3: TGTGCCAGCAGGATGACGAGACAGGCCTCCTACGAGCAGTACTTC.

The V and J genes are TRBV19 and TRBJ2-5; TRBD2 agrees at 14 bases. The CDR3 runs to 18 residues. V gave up 3 bases and J gave up 5 bases; unmatched junction bases: 11. CDR1 and CDR2 (germline): LNHDA, SQIVND (reference sequence). The CDR3 bases are TGTGCCAGTAGTATTTGGCTGACTAGCGGGAGGGCCCGGGAGACCCAGTACTTC. It translates to CASSIWLTSGRARETQYF.

This rearrangement joins TRBV5-4 to TRBJ1-2, with D possibly TRBD1 on 6 matching bases. Trimming took 4 bases from V and 4 from J, leaving 17 bases between them. There are 15 residues in the CDR3. Germline CDR1 SGHNT, CDR2 YYREEE (reference sequence). The CDR3 nucleotides are TGTGCCAGCAGCGCGGCGTATATACAGGGCTATGGCTACACCTTC. Its protein product is CASSAAYIQGYGYTF.

This clone was detected once. V usage is TRBV19 and J usage is TRBJ2-7; maybe TRBD2 (6 bases). The CDR3 has 14 amino acids. The ends were cut back, 3 bases at V and 2 bases at J, with 11 bases in the middle. CDR1 LNHDA and CDR2 SQIVND come from the germline V gene (reference sequence). CDR3 in amino acids: CASSIFGGAYEQYF. The CDR3 coding sequence is TGTGCCAGTAGTATTTTCGGCGGGGCCTACGAGCAGTACTTC.